The clone carrying this T cell receptor beta chain has only a few counts. This entry belongs to a study of beta chain features in type 1 diabetes. Background on the study: In all, some 110 million sorted cells from all samples were analyzed.

Trimming took 0 bases from V and 8 from J, leaving 12 bases between them. The CDR3 is made up of 14 amino acids. CDR1 is SGDLS and CDR2 is YYNGEE in the germline V gene. Expressed TCRB transcripts were sequenced after all isolated RNA was converted to cDNA. Here immunoSEQ multiplex PCR was the method, and the copy in TCRdb shows in-frame clones only, minus some. Among fewer than 500,000 clones listed, approximately 15% were seen once. The specimen was naive CD4+ T cells from blood. The TCR originated in a man in his thirties or forties in good health. V gene TRBV9 combines with J gene TRBJ2-1; TRBD1 might be the D (5 bases). The CDR3 loop reads CASSVAQGTHEQFF. In DNA form, the CDR3 reads TGTGCCAGCAGCGTAGCCCAGGGTACGCATGAGCAGTTCTTC.